This T cell receptor (beta chain) was obtained from a study of response to subunit inactivated influenza vaccine. CDR1 is LGHNA, CDR2 YSLEER, per germline. The CDR3 loop spans 15 amino acids. V lost 6 bases to trimming and J lost 4 bases; unmatched junction nucleotides: 9. Each CDR3 protein is one row after TCRdb ran MiXCR on the RT-PCR reads. The sample contains roughly 700,000 distinct CDR3 sequences, over 11% of which appear only once. The chain joins TRBV4-3 to TRBJ1-2; 9 bases match TRBD1. The clonotype was recovered from a man aged 45-65 years who received an inactivated influenza vaccine. The sample consisted of PBMCs from blood, taken 14 days before vaccination. CDR3 coding DNA: TGCGCCAGCAGTCAGGACAGGGGAGCTACCTATGGCTACACCTTC. It translates to CASSQDRGATYGYTF.